These 2 T cell receptor beta chains were sequenced from one sample in a study of T cells in Graves' hyperthyroidism and ophthalmopathy. Researchers took RNA transcripts and amplified the TCR beta CDR3 regions from them. TCR CDR3 underwent first-round RT-PCR with the HTBI primer set. TCRdb itself ran the multiplex PCR reads through MiXCR, one entry per CDR3 protein. In the table there are about 560,000 distinct CDR3 sequences, approximately 15% of which are singletons. The sequencing input was blood. The receptors here all came from a woman aged 18 to 35 with Graves' hyperthyroidism.

This clonotype was seen many times. This chain connects TRBV20-1 to TRBJ1-1; maybe TRBD1 (5 bases). The germline V gene encodes CDR1 DFQATT and CDR2 SNEGSKA (reference sequence). The CDR3 totals 13 residues. The ends were cut back, 5 bases at V and 2 bases at J, with 12 bases in the middle. Written as DNA, the CDR3 is TGCAGTGCTGAGGGGACGGTCAACACTGAAGCTTTCTTT. Amino acid sequence: CSAEGTVNTEAFF.

This clonotype was observed at least ten times. The V and J genes are TRBV3-1 and TRBJ1-5; possible D gene TRBD1, 5 bases. CDR3 length: 15 residues. Germline CDR1 LGHDT, CDR2 YNNKEL (reference sequence). Trimming left V 0 bases short and J 6 bases short, with 12 bases between. Here the CDR3 reads CASSQDARDGQPQHF. For the CDR3, the DNA is TGTGCCAGCAGCCAAGATGCCAGGGATGGTCAGCCCCAGCATTTT.